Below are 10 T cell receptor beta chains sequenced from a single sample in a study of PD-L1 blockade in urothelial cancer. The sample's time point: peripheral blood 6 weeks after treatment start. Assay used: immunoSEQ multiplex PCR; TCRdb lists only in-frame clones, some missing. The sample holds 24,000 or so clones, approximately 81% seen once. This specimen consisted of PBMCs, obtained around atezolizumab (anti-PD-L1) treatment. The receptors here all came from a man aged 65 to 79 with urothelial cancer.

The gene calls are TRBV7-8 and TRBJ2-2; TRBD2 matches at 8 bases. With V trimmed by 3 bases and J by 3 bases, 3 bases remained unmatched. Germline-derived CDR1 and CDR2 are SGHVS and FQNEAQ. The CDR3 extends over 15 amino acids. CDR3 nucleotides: TGTGCCAGCAGCTTCGGGAGGGCCCACACCGGGGAGCTGTTTTTT. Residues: CASSFGRAHTGELFF.

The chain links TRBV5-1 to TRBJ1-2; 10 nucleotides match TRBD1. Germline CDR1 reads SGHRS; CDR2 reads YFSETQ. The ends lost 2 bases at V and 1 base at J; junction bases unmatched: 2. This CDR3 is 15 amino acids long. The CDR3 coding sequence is TGCGCCAGCAGCTTTGGACAGGGGGGTAACTATGGCTACACCTTC. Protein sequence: CASSFGQGGNYGYTF.

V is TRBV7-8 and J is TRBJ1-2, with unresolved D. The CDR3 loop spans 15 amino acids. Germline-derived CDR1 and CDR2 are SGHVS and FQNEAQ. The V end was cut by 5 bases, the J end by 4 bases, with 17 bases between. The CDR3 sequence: CASSPTVLVPYGYTF. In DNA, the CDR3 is TGTGCCAGCAGCCCTACAGTGCTTGTCCCCTATGGCTACACCTTC.

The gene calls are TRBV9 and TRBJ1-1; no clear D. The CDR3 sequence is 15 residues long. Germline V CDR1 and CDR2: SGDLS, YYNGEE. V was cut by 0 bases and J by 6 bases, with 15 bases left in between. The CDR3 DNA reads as TGTGCCAGCAGCGTAGCCGAAAATTTCCCGGCTGAAGCTTTCTTT. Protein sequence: CASSVAENFPAEAFF.

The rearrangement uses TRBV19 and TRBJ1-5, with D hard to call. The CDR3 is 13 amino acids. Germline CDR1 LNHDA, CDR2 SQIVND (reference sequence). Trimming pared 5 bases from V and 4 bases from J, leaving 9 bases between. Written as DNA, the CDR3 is TGTGCCAGTAGTGTCCGGGAGAATCAGCCCCAGCATTTT. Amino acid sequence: CASSVRENQPQHF.

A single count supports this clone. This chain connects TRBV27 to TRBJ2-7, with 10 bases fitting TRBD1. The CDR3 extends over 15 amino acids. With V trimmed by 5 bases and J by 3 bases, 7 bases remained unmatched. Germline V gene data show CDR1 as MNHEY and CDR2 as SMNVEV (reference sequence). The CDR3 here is CASSKPGQGLYEQYF. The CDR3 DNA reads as TGTGCCAGCAGTAAGCCGGGACAGGGGCTCTACGAGCAGTACTTC.

CDR3 sequence reads: CASSYSRTNEKLFF. CDR3 coding DNA: TGTGCCAGCAGTTACTCCAGAACTAATGAAAAACTGTTTTTT. This rearrangement joins TRBV6-5 to TRBJ1-4, with D hard to call. Trimming pared 0 bases from V and 1 base from J, leaving 3 bases between. The germline CDR1 and CDR2 sequences are MNHEY and SVGAGI. The CDR3 loop spans 14 amino acids.

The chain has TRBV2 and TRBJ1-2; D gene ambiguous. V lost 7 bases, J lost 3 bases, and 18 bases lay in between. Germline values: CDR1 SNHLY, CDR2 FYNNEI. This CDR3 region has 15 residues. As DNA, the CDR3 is TGTGCCAGCACCCTCGCCGGGGTCGAATACTATGGCTACACCTTC. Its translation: CASTLAGVEYYGYTF. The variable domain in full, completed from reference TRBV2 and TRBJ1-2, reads EPEVTQTPSHQVTQMGQEVILRCVPISNHLYFYWYRQILGQKVEFLVSFYNNEISEKSEIFDDQFSVERPDGSNFTLKIRSTKLEDSAMYFCASTLAGVEYYGYTFGSGTRLTVV.

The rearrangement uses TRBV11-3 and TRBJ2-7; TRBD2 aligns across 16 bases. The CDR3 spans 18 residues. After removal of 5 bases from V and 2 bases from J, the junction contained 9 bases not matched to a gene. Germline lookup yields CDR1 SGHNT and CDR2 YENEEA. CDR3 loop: CASSPGTSGREFTYEQYF. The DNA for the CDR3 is TGTGCCAGCAGCCCCGGGACTAGCGGGAGGGAATTTACCTACGAGCAGTACTTC.

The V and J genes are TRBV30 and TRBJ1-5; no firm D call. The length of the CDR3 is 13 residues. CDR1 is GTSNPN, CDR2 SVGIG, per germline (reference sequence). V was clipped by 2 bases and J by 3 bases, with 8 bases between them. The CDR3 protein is CAWSSENNQPQHF. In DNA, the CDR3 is TGTGCCTGGAGTTCGGAGAACAATCAGCCCCAGCATTTT.